A selection of T cell receptor beta chains follows, all from one sample in a study of cytomegalovirus exposure and HLA in healthy donors. This table comes from immunoSEQ multiplex PCR, and its TCRdb copy is limited to in-frame clones, with some not included. This sample carries around 190,000 clones, 65% to 90% of them seen once, and the ten largest clones take 1% to 1.5%. The sequencing sample was made of PBMCs. These receptor sequences come from a girl aged 2 to 10 in good health and CMV-seropositive. Each CDR3 is given with its conserved first and last residue. The D gene is left open where the match is weak. Clone size appears in some rows only: once, few, many, or a class for an expanded clone.

j_gene: TRBJ2-7
v_gene: TRBV19
d_gene: TRBD1
abundance: .
CDR3aa: CASSTADRGGSYEQYF
CDR3nt: TGTGCCAGTAGTACCGCGGACAGGGGGGGCTCCTACGAGCAGTACTTC

j_gene: TRBJ2-5
v_gene: TRBV7-3
d_gene: .
abundance: .
CDR3aa: CASSLTPRAETQYF
CDR3nt: TGTGCCAGCAGCTTAACCCCACGAGCAGAGACCCAGTACTTC

j_gene: TRBJ2-7
v_gene: TRBV7-3
d_gene: TRBD2
abundance: .
CDR3aa: CASSLTSGSYEQYF
CDR3nt: TGTGCCAGCAGCTTAACTAGCGGGAGCTACGAGCAGTACTTC

j_gene: TRBJ1-4
v_gene: TRBV30
d_gene: .
abundance: .
CDR3aa: CAWSVRATNEKLFF
CDR3nt: TGTGCCTGGAGTGTAAGAGCAACTAATGAAAAACTGTTTTTT

j_gene: TRBJ2-3
v_gene: TRBV4-1
d_gene: .
abundance: .
CDR3aa: CASSQDSGLAMADTQYF
CDR3nt: TGCGCCAGCAGCCAAGATTCGGGGCTAGCGATGGCAGATACGCAGTATTTT

j_gene: TRBJ1-2
v_gene: TRBV28
d_gene: TRBD1
abundance: .
CDR3aa: CASTLRDRSRDGYTF
CDR3nt: TGTGCCAGCACCCTAAGGGACAGGTCGAGGGATGGCTACACCTTC

j_gene: TRBJ2-1
v_gene: TRBV19
d_gene: .
abundance: once
CDR3aa: CASRGQREQFF
CDR3nt: TGTGCCAGTAGAGGTCAGCGTGAGCAGTTCTTC

j_gene: TRBJ1-1
v_gene: TRBV25-1
d_gene: TRBD1
abundance: .
CDR3aa: CASSTGGLEAFF
CDR3nt: TGTGCCAGCAGCACAGGGGGCCTTGAAGCTTTCTTT

j_gene: TRBJ2-4
v_gene: TRBV19
d_gene: TRBD1
abundance: .
CDR3aa: CASSHDRELAKNIQYF
CDR3nt: TGTGCCAGTAGCCATGACAGGGAACTAGCCAAAAACATTCAGTACTTC

j_gene: TRBJ1-5
v_gene: TRBV27
d_gene: .
abundance: .
CDR3aa: CASSSEGYNQPQHF
CDR3nt: TGTGCCAGCAGTTCCGAGGGCTACAATCAGCCCCAGCATTTT

j_gene: TRBJ1-1
v_gene: TRBV4-2
d_gene: .
abundance: .
CDR3aa: CASSQEYREFMNTEAFF
CDR3nt: TGTGCCAGCAGCCAAGAGTACAGGGAATTTATGAACACTGAAGCTTTCTTT

j_gene: TRBJ2-7
v_gene: TRBV20-1
d_gene: .
abundance: once
CDR3aa: CSASTRYEQYF
CDR3nt: TGCAGTGCTAGTACTCGGTACGAGCAGTACTTC

j_gene: TRBJ1-3
v_gene: TRBV12-5
d_gene: .
abundance: .
CDR3aa: CASGSPASGSGNTIYF
CDR3nt: TGTGCTAGTGGTTCGCCCGCCTCGGGCTCTGGAAACACCATATATTTT

j_gene: TRBJ1-6
v_gene: TRBV5-1
d_gene: TRBD1
abundance: .
CDR3aa: CASSQGTGGYNSPLHF
CDR3nt: TGCGCCAGCAGCCAAGGGACAGGTGGTTATAATTCACCCCTCCACTTT

j_gene: TRBJ2-3
v_gene: TRBV7-3
d_gene: TRBD1
abundance: .
CDR3aa: CASSSRQGRGTDTQYF
CDR3nt: TGTGCCAGCAGCTCGAGACAGGGGCGCGGCACAGATACGCAGTATTTT

j_gene: TRBJ1-1
v_gene: TRBV25-1
d_gene: TRBD1
abundance: .
CDR3aa: CASSGTGGPTEAFF
CDR3nt: TGTGCCAGCAGTGGGACAGGGGGCCCCACTGAAGCTTTCTTT

j_gene: TRBJ2-3
v_gene: TRBV14
d_gene: .
abundance: .
CDR3aa: CASSQDTYAHTQYF
CDR3nt: TGTGCCAGCAGCCAAGATACTTACGCCCATACGCAGTATTTT

j_gene: TRBJ2-7
v_gene: TRBV6-1
d_gene: TRBD2
abundance: few
CDR3aa: CASKAGAWSSYEQYF
CDR3nt: TGTGCCAGCAAAGCGGGAGCCTGGAGCTCCTACGAGCAGTACTTC

j_gene: TRBJ1-5
v_gene: TRBV27
d_gene: .
abundance: .
CDR3aa: CASSPLVDGGQPQHF
CDR3nt: TGTGCCAGCAGTCCTTTGGTGGACGGGGGTCAGCCCCAGCATTTT

j_gene: TRBJ1-1
v_gene: TRBV28
d_gene: .
abundance: .
CDR3aa: CASSATSNTEAFF
CDR3nt: TGTGCCAGCAGCGCCACTTCGAACACTGAAGCTTTCTTT

j_gene: TRBJ1-2
v_gene: TRBV2
d_gene: .
abundance: .
CDR3aa: CASSGRVRDTTNYGYTF
CDR3nt: TGTGCCAGCAGTGGGAGAGTCCGGGATACTACTAACTATGGCTACACCTTC

j_gene: TRBJ2-1
v_gene: TRBV5-6
d_gene: TRBD2
abundance: .
CDR3aa: CASSLPGAGEYNEQFF
CDR3nt: TGTGCCAGCAGCCTCCCTGGGGCGGGGGAATACAATGAGCAGTTCTTC

j_gene: TRBJ1-1
v_gene: TRBV5-6
d_gene: .
abundance: .
CDR3aa: CATSVGDTEAFF
CDR3nt: TGTGCCACCTCGGTAGGGGACACTGAAGCTTTCTTT

j_gene: TRBJ1-5
v_gene: TRBV19
d_gene: .
abundance: .
CDR3aa: CATEGGGSNQPQHF
CDR3nt: TGTGCCACCGAGGGGGGGGGAAGCAATCAGCCCCAGCATTTT

j_gene: TRBJ1-2
v_gene: TRBV5-1
d_gene: TRBD1
abundance: .
CDR3aa: CASSLGQGANYGYTF
CDR3nt: TGCGCCAGCAGCTTGGGGCAGGGGGCAAATTATGGCTACACCTTC

j_gene: TRBJ1-2
v_gene: TRBV9
d_gene: TRBD1
abundance: .
CDR3aa: CASSVKTGVGYGYTF
CDR3nt: TGTGCCAGCAGCGTAAAGACAGGGGTCGGCTATGGCTACACCTTC

j_gene: TRBJ2-1
v_gene: TRBV7-3
d_gene: TRBD2
abundance: .
CDR3aa: CASSLKTSGYNEQFF
CDR3nt: TGTGCCAGCAGCTTAAAGACTAGCGGGTACAATGAGCAGTTCTTC

j_gene: TRBJ2-1
v_gene: TRBV11-3
d_gene: .
abundance: .
CDR3aa: CASSLGGNSYNEQFF
CDR3nt: TGTGCCAGCAGCTTAGGTGGCAACTCCTACAATGAGCAGTTCTTC

j_gene: TRBJ2-3
v_gene: TRBV27
d_gene: .
abundance: .
CDR3aa: CASRDRWGADTQYF
CDR3nt: TGTGCCAGCAGGGACCGTTGGGGCGCAGATACGCAGTATTTT

j_gene: TRBJ2-7
v_gene: TRBV6-6
d_gene: TRBD1
abundance: .
CDR3aa: CASSFRRDRGHEQYF
CDR3nt: TGTGCCAGCAGTTTTCGTCGGGACAGGGGCCACGAGCAGTACTTC

j_gene: TRBJ2-7
v_gene: TRBV27
d_gene: TRBD2
abundance: .
CDR3aa: CASRPGLATIPPGEQYF
CDR3nt: TGTGCCAGCAGGCCCGGACTAGCTACCATCCCTCCCGGCGAGCAGTACTTC

j_gene: TRBJ1-1
v_gene: TRBV30
d_gene: .
abundance: .
CDR3aa: CAWTLINFEAFF
CDR3nt: TGTGCCTGGACCCTTATAAATTTTGAAGCTTTCTTT

j_gene: TRBJ2-7
v_gene: TRBV5-1
d_gene: TRBD1
abundance: .
CDR3aa: CASSLLESLTGGHEQYF
CDR3nt: TGCGCCAGCAGCTTGTTGGAGTCCCTGACAGGGGGCCACGAGCAGTACTTC

j_gene: TRBJ1-4
v_gene: TRBV10-3
d_gene: .
abundance: .
CDR3aa: CAISESQVREKLFF
CDR3nt: TGTGCCATCAGTGAGTCCCAGGTTAGGGAAAAACTGTTTTTT

j_gene: TRBJ2-1
v_gene: TRBV11-1
d_gene: .
abundance: .
CDR3aa: CASSLGGLPRFNEQFF
CDR3nt: TGTGCCAGCAGCTTAGGCGGCCTCCCTAGATTCAATGAGCAGTTCTTC

j_gene: TRBJ1-2
v_gene: TRBV6-5
d_gene: TRBD1
abundance: few
CDR3aa: CASSYQGAGYGYTF
CDR3nt: TGTGCCAGCAGTTACCAGGGGGCGGGCTATGGCTACACCTTC

j_gene: TRBJ2-2
v_gene: TRBV27
d_gene: TRBD2
abundance: .
CDR3aa: CASSSLTSAPNTGELFF
CDR3nt: TGTGCCAGCAGTTCGCTGACTAGCGCCCCGAACACCGGGGAGCTGTTTTTT

j_gene: TRBJ2-7
v_gene: TRBV6-5
d_gene: TRBD2
abundance: .
CDR3aa: CASKTSGTTYEQYF
CDR3nt: TGTGCCAGTAAGACTAGCGGGACAACCTACGAGCAGTACTTC

j_gene: TRBJ2-3
v_gene: TRBV9
d_gene: TRBD1
abundance: .
CDR3aa: CASTGPGRQGVTDTQYF
CDR3nt: TGTGCCAGCACCGGACCTGGGCGACAGGGAGTCACAGATACGCAGTATTTT

j_gene: TRBJ2-2
v_gene: TRBV6-5
d_gene: TRBD2
abundance: .
CDR3aa: CASGTSGSWTGELFF
CDR3nt: TGTGCCAGCGGCACTAGCGGGAGTTGGACCGGGGAGCTGTTTTTT

j_gene: TRBJ1-1
v_gene: TRBV28
d_gene: .
abundance: few
CDR3aa: CASSSRGQGTEAFF
CDR3nt: TGTGCCAGCAGTTCGAGAGGCCAGGGTACTGAAGCTTTCTTT